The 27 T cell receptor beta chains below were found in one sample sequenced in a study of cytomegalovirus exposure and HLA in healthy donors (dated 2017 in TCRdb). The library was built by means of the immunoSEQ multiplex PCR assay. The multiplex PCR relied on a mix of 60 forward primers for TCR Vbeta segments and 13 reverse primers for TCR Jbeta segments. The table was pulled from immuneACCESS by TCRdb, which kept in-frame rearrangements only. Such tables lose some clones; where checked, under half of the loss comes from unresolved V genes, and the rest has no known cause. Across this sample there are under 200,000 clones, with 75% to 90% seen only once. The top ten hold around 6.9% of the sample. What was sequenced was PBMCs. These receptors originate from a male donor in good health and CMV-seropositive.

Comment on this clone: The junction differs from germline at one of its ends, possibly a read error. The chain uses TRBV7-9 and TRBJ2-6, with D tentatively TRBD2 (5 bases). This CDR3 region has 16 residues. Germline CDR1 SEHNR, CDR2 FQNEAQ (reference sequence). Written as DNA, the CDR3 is TGTTCCAGCAGCTTGGGCACTAGCTCTGGGGCCAACGTCCTGACTTTC. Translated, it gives CSSSLGTSSGANVLTF.

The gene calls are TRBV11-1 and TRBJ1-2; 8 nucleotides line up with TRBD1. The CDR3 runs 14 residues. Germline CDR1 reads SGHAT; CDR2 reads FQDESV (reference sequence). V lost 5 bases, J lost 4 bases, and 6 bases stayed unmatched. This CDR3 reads CASSNRGRSYGYTF. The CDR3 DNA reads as TGTGCCAGCAGCAACAGGGGGAGGAGCTATGGCTACACCTTC.

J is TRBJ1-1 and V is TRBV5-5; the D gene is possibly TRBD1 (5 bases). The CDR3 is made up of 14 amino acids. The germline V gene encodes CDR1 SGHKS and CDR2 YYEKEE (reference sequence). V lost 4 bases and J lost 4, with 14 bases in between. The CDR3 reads CASSLRSGGTEAFF. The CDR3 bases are TGTGCCAGCAGCCTTAGGTCCGGGGGCACTGAAGCTTTCTTT. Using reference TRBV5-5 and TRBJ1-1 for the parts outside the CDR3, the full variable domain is DAGVTQSPTHLIKTRGQQVTLRCSPISGHKSVSWYQQVLGQGPQFIFQYYEKEERGRGNFPDRFSARQFPNYSSELNVNALLLGDSALYLCASSLRSGGTEAFFGQGTRLTVV.

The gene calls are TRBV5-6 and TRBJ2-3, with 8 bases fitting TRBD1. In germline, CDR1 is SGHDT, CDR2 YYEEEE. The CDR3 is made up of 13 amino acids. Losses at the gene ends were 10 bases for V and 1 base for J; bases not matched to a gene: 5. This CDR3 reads CALSDRGTDTQYF. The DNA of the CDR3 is TGTGCCCTTTCGGACAGGGGCACAGATACGCAGTATTTT.

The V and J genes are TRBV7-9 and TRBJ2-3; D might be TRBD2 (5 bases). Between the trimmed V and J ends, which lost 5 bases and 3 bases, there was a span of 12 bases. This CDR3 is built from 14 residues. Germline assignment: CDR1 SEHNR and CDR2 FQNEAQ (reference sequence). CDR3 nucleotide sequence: TGTGCCAGCAGCCTCCCCGGGGAGACAGATACGCAGTATTTT. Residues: CASSLPGETDTQYF. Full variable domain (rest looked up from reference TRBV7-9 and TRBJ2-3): DTGVSQNPRHKITKRGQNVTFRCDPISEHNRLYWYRQTLGQGPEFLTYFQNEAQLEKSRLLSDRFSAERPKGSFSTLEIQRTEQGDSAMYLCASSLPGETDTQYFGPGTRLTVL.

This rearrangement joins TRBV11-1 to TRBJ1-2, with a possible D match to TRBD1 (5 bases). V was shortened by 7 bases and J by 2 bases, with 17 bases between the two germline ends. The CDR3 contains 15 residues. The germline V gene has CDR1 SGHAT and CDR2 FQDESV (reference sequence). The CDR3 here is CASNPTPGLNYGYTF. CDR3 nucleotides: TGTGCCAGCAACCCTACTCCGGGACTCAACTATGGCTACACCTTC.

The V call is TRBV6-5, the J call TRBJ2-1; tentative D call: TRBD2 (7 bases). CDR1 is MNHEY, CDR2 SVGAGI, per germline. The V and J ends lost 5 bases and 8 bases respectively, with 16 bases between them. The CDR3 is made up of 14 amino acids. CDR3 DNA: TGTGCCAGCAGTAACCGGGGGGCGCGTGATGAGCAGTTCTTC. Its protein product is CASSNRGARDEQFF.

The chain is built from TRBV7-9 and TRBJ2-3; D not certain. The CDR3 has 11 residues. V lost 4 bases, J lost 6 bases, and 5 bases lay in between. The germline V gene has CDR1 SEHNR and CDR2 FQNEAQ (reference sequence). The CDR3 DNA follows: TGTGCCAGCAGCTCCCCGGATACGCAGTATTTT. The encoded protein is CASSSPDTQYF.

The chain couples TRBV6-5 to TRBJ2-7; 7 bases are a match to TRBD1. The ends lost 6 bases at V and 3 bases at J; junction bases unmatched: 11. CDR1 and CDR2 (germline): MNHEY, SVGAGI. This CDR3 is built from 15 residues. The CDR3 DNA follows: TGTGCCAGCAGGTCTCGCCGGACAGGATTCTACGAGCAGTACTTC. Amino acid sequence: CASRSRRTGFYEQYF.

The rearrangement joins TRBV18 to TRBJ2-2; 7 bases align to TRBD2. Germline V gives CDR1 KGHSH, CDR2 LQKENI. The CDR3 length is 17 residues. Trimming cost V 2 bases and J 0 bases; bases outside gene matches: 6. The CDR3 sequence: CASSPSASGTNTGELFF. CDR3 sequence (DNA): TGTGCCAGCTCACCATCGGCTAGCGGCACGAACACCGGGGAGCTGTTTTTT.

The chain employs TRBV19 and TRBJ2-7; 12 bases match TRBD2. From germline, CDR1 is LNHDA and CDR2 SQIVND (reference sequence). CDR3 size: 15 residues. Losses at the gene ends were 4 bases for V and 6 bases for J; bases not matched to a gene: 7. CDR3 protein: CASSSRLAGGLEQYF. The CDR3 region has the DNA TGTGCCAGTAGTAGCCGGCTAGCGGGAGGGCTCGAGCAGTACTTC.

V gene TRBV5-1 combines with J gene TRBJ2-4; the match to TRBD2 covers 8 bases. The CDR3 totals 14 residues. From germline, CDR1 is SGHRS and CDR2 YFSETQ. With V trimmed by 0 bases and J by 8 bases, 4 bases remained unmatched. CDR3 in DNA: TGCGCCAGCAGCTTGGGGTCGGGAGGGGACATTCAGTACTTC. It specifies CASSLGSGGDIQYF.

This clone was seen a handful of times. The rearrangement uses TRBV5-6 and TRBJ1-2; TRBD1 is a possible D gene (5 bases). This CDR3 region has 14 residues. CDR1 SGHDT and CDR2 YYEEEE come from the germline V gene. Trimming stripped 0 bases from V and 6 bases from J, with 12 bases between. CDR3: CASSLVTGGDGYTF. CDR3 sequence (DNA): TGTGCCAGCAGCTTGGTCACCGGAGGGGATGGCTACACCTTC.

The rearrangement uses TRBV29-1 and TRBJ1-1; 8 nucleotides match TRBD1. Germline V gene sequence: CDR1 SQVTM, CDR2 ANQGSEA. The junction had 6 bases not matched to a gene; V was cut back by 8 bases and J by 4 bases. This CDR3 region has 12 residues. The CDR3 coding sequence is TGCAGCTCGACAGGGGAGGGCACTGAAGCTTTCTTT. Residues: CSSTGEGTEAFF.

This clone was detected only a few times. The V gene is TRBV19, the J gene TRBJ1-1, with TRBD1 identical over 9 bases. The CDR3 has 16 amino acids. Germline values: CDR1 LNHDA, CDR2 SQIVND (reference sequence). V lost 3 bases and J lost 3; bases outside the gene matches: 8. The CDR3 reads CASSIPTGGLDTEAFF. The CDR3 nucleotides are TGTGCCAGTAGTATCCCCACAGGGGGCCTGGACACTGAAGCTTTCTTT.

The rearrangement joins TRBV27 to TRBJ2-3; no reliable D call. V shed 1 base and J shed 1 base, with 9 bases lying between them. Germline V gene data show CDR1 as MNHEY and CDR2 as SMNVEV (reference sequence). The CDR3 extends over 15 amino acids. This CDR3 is CASSLFRIGTDTQYF. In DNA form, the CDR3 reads TGTGCCAGCAGTTTATTCAGGATTGGCACAGATACGCAGTATTTT.

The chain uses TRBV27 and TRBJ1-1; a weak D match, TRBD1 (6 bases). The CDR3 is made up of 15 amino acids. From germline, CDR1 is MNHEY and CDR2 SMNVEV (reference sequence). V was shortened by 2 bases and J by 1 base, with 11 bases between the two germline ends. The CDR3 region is CASSLMGHPNTEAFF. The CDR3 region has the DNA TGTGCCAGCAGTTTAATGGGACACCCGAACACTGAAGCTTTCTTT.

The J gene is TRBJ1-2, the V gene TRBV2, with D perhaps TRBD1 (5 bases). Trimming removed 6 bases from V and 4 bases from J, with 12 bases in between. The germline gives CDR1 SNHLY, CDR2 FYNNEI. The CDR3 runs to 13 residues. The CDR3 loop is CASSAQELYGYTF. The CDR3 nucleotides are TGTGCCAGCAGCGCACAGGAGCTCTATGGCTACACCTTC. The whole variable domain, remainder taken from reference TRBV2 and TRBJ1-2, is EPEVTQTPSHQVTQMGQEVILRCVPISNHLYFYWYRQILGQKVEFLVSFYNNEISEKSEIFDDQFSVERPDGSNFTLKIRSTKLEDSAMYFCASSAQELYGYTFGSGTRLTVV.

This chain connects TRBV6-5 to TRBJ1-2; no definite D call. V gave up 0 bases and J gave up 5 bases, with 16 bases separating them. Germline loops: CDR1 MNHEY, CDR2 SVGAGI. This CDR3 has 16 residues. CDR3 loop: CASSYSEVALRYGYTF. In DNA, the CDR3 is TGTGCCAGCAGTTACTCGGAGGTGGCCCTGAGGTATGGCTACACCTTC.

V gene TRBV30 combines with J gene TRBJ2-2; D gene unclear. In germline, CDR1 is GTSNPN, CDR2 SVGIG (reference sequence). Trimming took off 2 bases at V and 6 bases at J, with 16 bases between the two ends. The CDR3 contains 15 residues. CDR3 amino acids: CAWSKTSGPAGELFF. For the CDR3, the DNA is TGTGCCTGGAGTAAAACCAGTGGGCCCGCCGGGGAGCTGTTTTTT.

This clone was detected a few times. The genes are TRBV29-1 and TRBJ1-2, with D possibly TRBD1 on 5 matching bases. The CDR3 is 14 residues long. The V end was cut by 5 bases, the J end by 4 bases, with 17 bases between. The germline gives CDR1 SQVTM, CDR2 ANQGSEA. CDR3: CSVNPGRGRYGYTF. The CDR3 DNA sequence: TGCAGCGTTAACCCCGGGCGGGGCCGCTATGGCTACACCTTC.

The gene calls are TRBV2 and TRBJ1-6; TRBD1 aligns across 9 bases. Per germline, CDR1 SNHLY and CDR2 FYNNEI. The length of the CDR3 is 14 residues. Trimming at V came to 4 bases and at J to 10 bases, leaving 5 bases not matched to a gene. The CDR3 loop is CASSGTGARSPLHF. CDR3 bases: TGTGCCAGCAGTGGGACAGGGGCTAGGTCACCCCTCCACTTT.

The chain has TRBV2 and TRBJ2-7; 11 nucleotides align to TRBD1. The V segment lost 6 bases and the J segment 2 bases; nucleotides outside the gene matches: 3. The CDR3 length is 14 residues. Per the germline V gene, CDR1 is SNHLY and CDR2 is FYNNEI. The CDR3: CASRWGQGAYEQYF. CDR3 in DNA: TGTGCCAGCAGATGGGGACAGGGGGCCTACGAGCAGTACTTC. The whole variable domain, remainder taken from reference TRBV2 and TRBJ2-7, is EPEVTQTPSHQVTQMGQEVILRCVPISNHLYFYWYRQILGQKVEFLVSFYNNEISEKSEIFDDQFSVERPDGSNFTLKIRSTKLEDSAMYFCASRWGQGAYEQYFGPGTRLTVT.

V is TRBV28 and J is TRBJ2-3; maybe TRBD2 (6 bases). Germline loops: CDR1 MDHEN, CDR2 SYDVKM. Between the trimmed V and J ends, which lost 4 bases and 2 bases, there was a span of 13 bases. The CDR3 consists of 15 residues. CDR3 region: CASSSRERITDTQYF. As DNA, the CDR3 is TGTGCCAGCAGTTCCCGGGAGAGAATCACAGATACGCAGTATTTT. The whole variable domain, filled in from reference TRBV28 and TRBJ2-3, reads DVKVTQSSRYLVKRTGEKVFLECVQDMDHENMFWYRQDPGLGLRLIYFSYDVKMKEKGDIPEGYSVSREKKERFSLILESASTNQTSMYLCASSSRERITDTQYFGPGTRLTVL.

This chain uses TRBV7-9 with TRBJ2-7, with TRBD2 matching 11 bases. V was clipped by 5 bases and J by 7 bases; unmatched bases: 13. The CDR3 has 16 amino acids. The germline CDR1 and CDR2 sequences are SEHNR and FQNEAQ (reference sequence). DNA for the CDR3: TGTGCCAGCAGCCTAGGACTAGCGGGTGTGATTTGGGAGCAGTACTTC. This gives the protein CASSLGLAGVIWEQYF.

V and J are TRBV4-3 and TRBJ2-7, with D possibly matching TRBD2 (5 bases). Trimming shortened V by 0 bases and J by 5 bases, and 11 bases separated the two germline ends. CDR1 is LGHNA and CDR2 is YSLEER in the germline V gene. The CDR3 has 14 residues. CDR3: CASSQDRGSNEQYF. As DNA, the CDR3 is TGCGCCAGCAGCCAAGACAGAGGGTCTAACGAGCAGTACTTC.

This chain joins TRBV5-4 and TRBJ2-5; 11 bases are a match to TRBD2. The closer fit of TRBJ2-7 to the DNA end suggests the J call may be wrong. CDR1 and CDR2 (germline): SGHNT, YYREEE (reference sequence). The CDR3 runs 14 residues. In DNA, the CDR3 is TGTGCCAGCCAGACTAGCGGGAACTCCTACGAGCAGTACTTC. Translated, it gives CASQTSGNSYEQYF.